This T cell receptor beta chain was obtained from a study of T cell responses to AZD1222 COVID-19 vaccine. Study results and caveats: Spike was spanned by vaccine-associated CD4 TCRs, with dominance at 160-218 and 743-854. An increase in Spike-specific TCR breadth and depth was observed after two AZD1222 doses.

The germline V gene encodes CDR1 SGHNT and CDR2 YYREEE (reference sequence). The CDR3 runs 15 residues. The ends lost 3 bases at V and 0 bases at J; junction bases unmatched: 5. Sequencing used immunoSEQ multiplex PCR; TCRdb keeps in-frame clones, though not all of them. The sample consists of more than 140,000 clones, around 88% of them appearing once. This clone has a handful of counts. Its target is unknown. The origin of this receptor is an adult in good health. The specimen comprised peripheral blood, sampled on day 0 of MenACWY control vaccination. The gene calls are TRBV5-4 and TRBJ1-2, with 7 bases that match TRBD1. DNA for the CDR3: TGTGCCAGCAGCTCGGGGACAGAAGCTAACTATGGCTACACCTTC. Translated, it gives CASSSGTEANYGYTF.